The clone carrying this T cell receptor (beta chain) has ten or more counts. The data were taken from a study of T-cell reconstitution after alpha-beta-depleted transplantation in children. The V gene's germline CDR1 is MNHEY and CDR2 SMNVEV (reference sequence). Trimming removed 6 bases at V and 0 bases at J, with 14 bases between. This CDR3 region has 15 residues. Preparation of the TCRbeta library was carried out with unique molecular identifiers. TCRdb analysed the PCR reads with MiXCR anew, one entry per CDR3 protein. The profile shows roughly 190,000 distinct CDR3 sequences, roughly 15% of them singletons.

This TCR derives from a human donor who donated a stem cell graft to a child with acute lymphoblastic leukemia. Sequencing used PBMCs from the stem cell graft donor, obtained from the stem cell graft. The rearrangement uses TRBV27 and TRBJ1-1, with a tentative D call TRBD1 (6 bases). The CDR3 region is CASSRQGYMNTEAFF. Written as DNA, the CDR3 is TGTGCCAGCAGCCGTCAGGGGTACATGAACACTGAAGCTTTCTTT.